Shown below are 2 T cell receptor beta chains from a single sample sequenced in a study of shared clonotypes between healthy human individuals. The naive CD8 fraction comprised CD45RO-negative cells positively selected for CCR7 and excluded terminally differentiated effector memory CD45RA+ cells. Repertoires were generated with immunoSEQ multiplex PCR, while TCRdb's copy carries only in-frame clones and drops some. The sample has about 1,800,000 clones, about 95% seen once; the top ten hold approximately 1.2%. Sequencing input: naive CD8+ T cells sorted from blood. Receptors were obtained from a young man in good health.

CDR3 coding DNA: TGTGCCTGGAGTTACGGGACAGGGGAAGGCTACACCTTC. Translating gives CAWSYGTGEGYTF. The chain links TRBV30 to TRBJ1-2; 10 bases match TRBD1. V lost 2 bases, J lost 8 bases, and 5 bases stayed unmatched. The CDR3 runs 13 residues. Germline CDR1 GTSNPN, CDR2 SVGIG (reference sequence).

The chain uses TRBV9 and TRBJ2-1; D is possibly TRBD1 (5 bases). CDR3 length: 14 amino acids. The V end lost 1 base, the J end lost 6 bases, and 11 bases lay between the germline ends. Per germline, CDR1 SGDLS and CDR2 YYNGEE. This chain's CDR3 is CASSVTDSSNEQFF. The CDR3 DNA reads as TGTGCCAGCAGCGTAACCGACAGTAGCAATGAGCAGTTCTTC.